This TCR beta chain came from a study of beta chain features in type 1 diabetes. Study at large: Examination covered roughly 100,000,000 sorted cells spanning all samples. Study results and caveats: A definitive answer on HLA type influencing TCRB rearrangement was not reached here.

The CDR3 extends over 17 amino acids. The junction had 8 bases not matched to a gene; V was cut back by 1 base and J by 4 bases. Germline lookup yields CDR1 SGHTA and CDR2 FQGNSA. Every donor had blood drawn once into heparin, roughly 100 mL on average. With respect to this clone: Its antigen is still unknown.

The sequenced template was cDNA made from the entire isolated RNA. Only in-frame clones appear in the TCRdb table, and some are missing; sequencing was by immunoSEQ multiplex PCR. Of 430,000 or so clones in the sample, roughly 10% were seen once. The chain combines TRBV7-2 with TRBJ2-3; 10 nucleotides agree with TRBD2. The sequence derives from a woman aged 18-29 years in good health. The sample taken for sequencing was naive CD4+ T cells from blood. The CDR3 sequence: CASSLVTASGGPDTQYF. The CDR3 nucleotides read TGTGCCAGCAGCTTAGTAACGGCTAGCGGGGGCCCAGATACGCAGTATTTT.